What follows describes a single TCR beta chain. The antigen is undetermined. The donors were members of the validation cohort comprising approximately 110 subjects, separate from the roughly 600-subject first cohort. This specimen comes from a study of cytomegalovirus exposure and HLA in healthy donors. Study-wide results and caveats: TCR clusters originating in the first cohort tended to co-occur in the roughly 120 validation repertoires, according to a later analysis.

In germline, CDR1 is SQVTM, CDR2 ANQGSEA. This CDR3 has 18 amino acids. The junction had 13 bases not matched to a gene; V was cut back by 3 bases and J by 3 bases. Libraries were prepared by immunoSEQ multiplex PCR; TCRdb keeps only in-frame clonotypes and omits some of them. The sample lists more than 250,000 clones; less than 95% were seen once. This chain links TRBV29-1 with TRBJ2-1; 11 positions match TRBD1. The sample consisted of PBMCs. The sequence derives from a woman aged 30 to 39 in good health and CMV-seronegative. The DNA of the CDR3 is TGCAGCGTTGAGGGGACAGGGGGGCCTGACACCCTCTACAATGAGCAGTTCTTC. Translating gives CSVEGTGGPDTLYNEQFF.